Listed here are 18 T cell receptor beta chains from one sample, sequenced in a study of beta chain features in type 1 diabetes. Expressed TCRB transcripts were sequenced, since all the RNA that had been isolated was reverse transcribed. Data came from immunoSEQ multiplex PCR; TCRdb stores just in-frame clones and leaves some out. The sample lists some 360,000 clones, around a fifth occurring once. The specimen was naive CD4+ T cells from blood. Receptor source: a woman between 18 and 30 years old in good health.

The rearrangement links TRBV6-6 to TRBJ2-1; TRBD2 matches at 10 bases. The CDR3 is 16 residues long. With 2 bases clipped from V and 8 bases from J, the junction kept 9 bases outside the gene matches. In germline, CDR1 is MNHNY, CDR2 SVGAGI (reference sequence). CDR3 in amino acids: CASSYPAGGVIDEQFF. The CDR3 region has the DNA TGTGCCAGCAGTTACCCAGCGGGAGGGGTAATCGATGAGCAGTTCTTC.

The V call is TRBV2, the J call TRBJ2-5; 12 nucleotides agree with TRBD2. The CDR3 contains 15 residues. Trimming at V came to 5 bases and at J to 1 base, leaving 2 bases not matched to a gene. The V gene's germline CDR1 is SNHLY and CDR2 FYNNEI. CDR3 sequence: CASSKTSGSQETQYF. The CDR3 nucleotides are TGTGCCAGCAGTAAGACTAGCGGGAGCCAAGAGACCCAGTACTTC.

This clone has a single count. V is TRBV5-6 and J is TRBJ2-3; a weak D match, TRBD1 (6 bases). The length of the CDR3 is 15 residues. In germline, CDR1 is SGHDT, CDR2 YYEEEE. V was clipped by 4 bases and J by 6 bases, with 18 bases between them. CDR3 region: CASSHLQGLPDTQYF. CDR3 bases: TGTGCCAGCAGCCACCTGCAGGGGTTGCCCGATACGCAGTATTTT. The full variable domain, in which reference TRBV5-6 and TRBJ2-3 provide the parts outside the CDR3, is DAGVTQSPTHLIKTRGQQVTLRCSPKSGHDTVSWYQQALGQGPQFIFQYYEEEERQRGNFPDRFSGHQFPNYSSELNVNALLLGDSALYLCASSHLQGLPDTQYFGPGTRLTVL.

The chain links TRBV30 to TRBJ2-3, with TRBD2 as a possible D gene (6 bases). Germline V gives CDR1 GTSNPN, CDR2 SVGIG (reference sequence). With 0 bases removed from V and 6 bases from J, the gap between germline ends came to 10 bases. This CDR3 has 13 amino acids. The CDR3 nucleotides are TGTGCCTGGAGTGTAGGCCGGGGGGATACGCAGTATTTT. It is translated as CAWSVGRGDTQYF.

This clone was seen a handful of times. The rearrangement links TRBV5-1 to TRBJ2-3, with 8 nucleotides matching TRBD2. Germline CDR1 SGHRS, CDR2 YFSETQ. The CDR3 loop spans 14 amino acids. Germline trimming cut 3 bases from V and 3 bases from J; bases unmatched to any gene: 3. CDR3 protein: CASSSSGRTDTQYF. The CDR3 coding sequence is TGCGCCAGCAGCTCAAGCGGGAGAACAGATACGCAGTATTTT. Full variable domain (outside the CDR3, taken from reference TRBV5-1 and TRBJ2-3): KAGVTQTPRYLIKTRGQQVTLSCSPISGHRSVSWYQQTPGQGLQFLFEYFSETQRNKGNFPGRFSGRQFSNSRSEMNVSTLELGDSALYLCASSSSGRTDTQYFGPGTRLTVL.

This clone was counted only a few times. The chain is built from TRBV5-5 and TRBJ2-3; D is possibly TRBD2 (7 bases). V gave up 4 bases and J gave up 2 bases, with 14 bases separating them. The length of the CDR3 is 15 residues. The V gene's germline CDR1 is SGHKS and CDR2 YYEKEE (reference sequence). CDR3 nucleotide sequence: TGTGCCAGCAGCCGGAAGGGGGGGACCACAGATACGCAGTATTTT. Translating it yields CASSRKGGTTDTQYF. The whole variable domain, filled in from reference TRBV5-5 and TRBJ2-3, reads DAGVTQSPTHLIKTRGQQVTLRCSPISGHKSVSWYQQVLGQGPQFIFQYYEKEERGRGNFPDRFSARQFPNYSSELNVNALLLGDSALYLCASSRKGGTTDTQYFGPGTRLTVL.

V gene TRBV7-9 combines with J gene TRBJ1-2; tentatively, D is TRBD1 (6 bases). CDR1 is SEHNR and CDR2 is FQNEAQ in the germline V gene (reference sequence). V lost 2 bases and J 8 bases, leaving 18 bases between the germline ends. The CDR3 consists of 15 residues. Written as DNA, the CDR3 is TGTGCCAGCAGCTTACAGGGGAACCTAATGGAGGGCTACACCTTC. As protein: CASSLQGNLMEGYTF.

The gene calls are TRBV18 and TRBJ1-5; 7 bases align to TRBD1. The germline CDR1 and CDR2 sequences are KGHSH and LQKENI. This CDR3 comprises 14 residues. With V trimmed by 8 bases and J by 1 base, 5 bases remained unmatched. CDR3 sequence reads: CASAGTASNQPQHF. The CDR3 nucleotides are TGTGCCAGCGCCGGGACAGCGAGCAATCAGCCCCAGCATTTT.

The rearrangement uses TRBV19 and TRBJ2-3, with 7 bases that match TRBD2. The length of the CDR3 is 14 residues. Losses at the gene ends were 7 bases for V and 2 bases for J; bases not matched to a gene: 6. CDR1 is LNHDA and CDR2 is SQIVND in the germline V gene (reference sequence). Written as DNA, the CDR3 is TGTGCCAGTACTCCGGGGGGACCCACAGATACGCAGTATTTT. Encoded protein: CASTPGGPTDTQYF.

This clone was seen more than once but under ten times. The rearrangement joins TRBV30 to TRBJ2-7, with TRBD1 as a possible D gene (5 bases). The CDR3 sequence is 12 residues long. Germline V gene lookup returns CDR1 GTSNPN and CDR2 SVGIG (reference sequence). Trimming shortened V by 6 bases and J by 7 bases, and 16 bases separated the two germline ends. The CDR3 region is CACRGFGSEQYF. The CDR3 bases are TGTGCCTGTAGGGGTTTTGGTAGTGAGCAGTACTTC.

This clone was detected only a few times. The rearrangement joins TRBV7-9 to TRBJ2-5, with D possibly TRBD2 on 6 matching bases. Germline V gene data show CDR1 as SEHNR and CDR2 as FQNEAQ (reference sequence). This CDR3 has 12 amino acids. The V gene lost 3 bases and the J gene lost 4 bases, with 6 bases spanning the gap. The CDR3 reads CASSFGGETQYF. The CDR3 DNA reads TGTGCCAGCAGCTTCGGGGGAGAGACCCAGTACTTC.

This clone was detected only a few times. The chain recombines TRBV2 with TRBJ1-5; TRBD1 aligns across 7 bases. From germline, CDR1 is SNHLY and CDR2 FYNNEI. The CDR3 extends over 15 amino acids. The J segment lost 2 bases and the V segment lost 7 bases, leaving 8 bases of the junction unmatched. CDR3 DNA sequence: TGTGCCAGCACCCTGACAGGGAATGGCAATCAGCCCCAGCATTTT. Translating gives CASTLTGNGNQPQHF.

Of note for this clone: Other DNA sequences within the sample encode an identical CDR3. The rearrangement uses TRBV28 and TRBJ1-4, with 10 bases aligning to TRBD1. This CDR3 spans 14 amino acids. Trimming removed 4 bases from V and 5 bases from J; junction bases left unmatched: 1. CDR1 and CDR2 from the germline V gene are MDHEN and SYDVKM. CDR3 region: CASSSGQGNEKLFF. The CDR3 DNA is TGTGCCAGCAGTTCGGGACAGGGGAATGAAAAACTGTTTTTT.

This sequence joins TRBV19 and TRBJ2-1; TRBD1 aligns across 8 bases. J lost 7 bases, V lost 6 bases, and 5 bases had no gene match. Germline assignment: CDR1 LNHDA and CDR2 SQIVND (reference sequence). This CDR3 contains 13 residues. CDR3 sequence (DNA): TGTGCCAGTAGGGTCCGGACAGGGAATGAGCAGTTCTTC. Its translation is CASRVRTGNEQFF.

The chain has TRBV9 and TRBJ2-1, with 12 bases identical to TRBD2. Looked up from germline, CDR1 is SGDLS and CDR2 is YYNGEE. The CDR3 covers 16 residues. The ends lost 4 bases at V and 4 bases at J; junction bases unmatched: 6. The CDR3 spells CASSPRLAGAYNEQFF. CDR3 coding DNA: TGTGCCAGCAGCCCCCGACTAGCGGGGGCTTACAATGAGCAGTTCTTC.

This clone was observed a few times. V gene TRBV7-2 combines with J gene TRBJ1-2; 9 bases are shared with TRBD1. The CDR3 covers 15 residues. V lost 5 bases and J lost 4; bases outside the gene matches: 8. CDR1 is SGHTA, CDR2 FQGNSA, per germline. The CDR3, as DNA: TGTGCCAGCAGCCAGGGGACAGGGCCCTCCTATGGCTACACCTTC. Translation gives CASSQGTGPSYGYTF.

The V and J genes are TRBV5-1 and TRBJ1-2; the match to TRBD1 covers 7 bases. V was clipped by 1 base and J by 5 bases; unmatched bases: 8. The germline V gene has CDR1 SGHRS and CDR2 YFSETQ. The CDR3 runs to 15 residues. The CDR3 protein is CASSLTGEGRYGYTF. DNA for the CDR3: TGCGCCAGCAGCTTGACAGGGGAAGGAAGATATGGCTACACCTTC. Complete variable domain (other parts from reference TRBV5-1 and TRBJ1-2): KAGVTQTPRYLIKTRGQQVTLSCSPISGHRSVSWYQQTPGQGLQFLFEYFSETQRNKGNFPGRFSGRQFSNSRSEMNVSTLELGDSALYLCASSLTGEGRYGYTFGSGTRLTVV.

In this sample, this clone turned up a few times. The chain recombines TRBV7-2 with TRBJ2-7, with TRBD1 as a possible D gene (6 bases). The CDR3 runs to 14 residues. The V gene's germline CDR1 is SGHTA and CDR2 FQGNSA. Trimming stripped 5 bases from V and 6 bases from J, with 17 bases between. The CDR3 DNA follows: TGTGCCAGCAGCCTTGGGGGCAGCGTCTCCGAGCAGTACTTC. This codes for CASSLGGSVSEQYF.